The source of this T cell receptor beta chain is a study of blood T cells in healthy people across ages. Overall study results and limits: PBMCs left unsorted prevented a conclusive naive versus antigen-experienced comparison. No one knew whether donors had CMV, which possibly confounded expanded clonotype changes.

Then a second PCR, running roughly 7 to 11 cycles, was carried out with a sample-barcoded 5' primer and a J-beta primer mix. TCRdb independently ran MiXCR on the 5' RACE reads; one entry per CDR3 protein. The sample records hundreds of thousands of distinct CDR3 sequences, 25% to 35% being singletons. Regarding this clonotype: Its antigen is as yet unknown.

The CDR3 has 16 amino acids. From germline, CDR1 is SGHTA and CDR2 FQGNSA. The clonotype comes from a woman aged 80 or over in good health. Sequenced input: blood. This rearrangement joins TRBV7-2 to TRBJ2-4; 8 bases are a match to TRBD1. The J call is uncertain, as TRBJ2-7 better fits the DNA end. The chain's CDR3 is CASSNSGTGRTCEQYF. In DNA form, the CDR3 reads TGTGCCAGCAGCAACTCCGGGACAGGCCGGACCTGCGAGCAGTACTTC.